This T cell receptor beta chain was identified in a study of cytomegalovirus exposure and HLA in healthy donors. With respect to this clone: Antigen unknown.

Sequencing used immunoSEQ multiplex PCR; TCRdb keeps in-frame clones, though not all of them. Of 150,000 to 200,000 clones detected, nearly 90% appear once; the ten largest clones hold approximately 10%. Separate from the approximately 670-subject first cohort, the approximately 120-subject validation cohort was the one that the donors belonged to. Study-wide points: Most sequenced TCRs were rare (though some public TCRs occurred in many donors). It was reported that the classifier diagnosed cytomegalovirus status with high specificity and sensitivity in both the original and validation cohorts. A few chains tied to CMV proved CMV antigen-specific in vitro.

The sequencing input was PBMCs. This sequence was found in a young woman in good health and CMV-seropositive.

The CDR3 DNA reads as TGTGCCAGCAGTTCACCACTACGGACAGGCGAGGAGACCCAGTACTTC. Its translation is CASSSPLRTGEETQYF. The chain couples TRBV28 to TRBJ2-5; 7 nucleotides match TRBD1. This CDR3 has 16 amino acids. Germline V gene lookup returns CDR1 MDHEN and CDR2 SYDVKM. V was clipped by 4 bases and J by 5 bases; unmatched bases: 13.